This entry lists 7 T cell receptor beta chains sequenced from one sample in a study of Tregs in tolerant kidney transplant recipients. Sequencing was performed with immunoSEQ multiplex PCR; in TCRdb, only in-frame clones are kept and a portion is missing. The sample lists some 66,000 clones, roughly 92% seen once, with about 10% in the top ten. The material was CD8+ T cells from blood, obtained before the transplant. The receptor set was obtained from a human donor who received a combined kidney and bone marrow transplant.

This chain uses TRBV4-3 with TRBJ2-7; maybe TRBD2 (5 bases). Germline assignment: CDR1 LGHNA and CDR2 YSLEER. The CDR3 loop spans 13 amino acids. V lost 4 bases, J lost 9 bases, and 16 bases lay in between. CDR3 sequence (DNA): TGCGCCAGCAGCCCGGACTTACTATCGGGGCAGTACTTC. This translates into CASSPDLLSGQYF.

J is TRBJ2-3 and V is TRBV7-2; D gene unclear. The V gene's germline CDR1 is SGHTA and CDR2 FQGNSA. V lost 4 bases and J 3 bases, leaving 2 bases between the germline ends. CDR3 size: 11 residues. The CDR3 loop is CASSSTDTQYF. CDR3 bases: TGTGCCAGCAGCTCGACAGATACGCAGTATTTT.

V is TRBV7-8 and J is TRBJ1-2, with D possibly TRBD1 on 5 matching bases. The germline V gene encodes CDR1 SGHVS and CDR2 FQNEAQ. This CDR3 is 14 amino acids long. The V gene lost 5 bases and the J gene lost 8 bases, with 18 bases spanning the gap. CDR3 DNA: TGTGCCAGCAGCACCGAGGGACTTCAGGTCGGCTACACCTTC. Its translation is CASSTEGLQVGYTF.

This clone was recorded once. The gene calls are TRBV29-1 and TRBJ2-3; TRBD2 matches at 9 bases. The CDR3 extends over 15 amino acids. The V gene's germline CDR1 is SQVTM and CDR2 ANQGSEA. V shed 3 bases, J shed 3 bases, and the junction held 7 bases outside the gene matches. The CDR3 DNA follows: TGCAGCGTTGACGGCGGGAGGGCCCTTACAGATACGCAGTATTTT. This codes for CSVDGGRALTDTQYF.

This chain links TRBV15 with TRBJ2-3; 7 positions match TRBD2. Germline CDR1 is LNHNV and CDR2 is YYDKDF (reference sequence). Germline trimming cut 1 base from V and 6 bases from J; bases unmatched to any gene: 10. The CDR3 is 16 residues long. The CDR3 coding sequence is TGTGCCACCAGCAGAGGGGAAGCGGGGATTGAGGATACGCAGTATTTT. It codes for CATSRGEAGIEDTQYF.

V and J are TRBV5-1 and TRBJ2-3; TRBD2 aligns across 13 bases. This CDR3 is built from 17 residues. The trim removed 8 bases at V and 2 bases at J, leaving 11 bases unmatched. CDR1 SGHRS and CDR2 YFSETQ come from the germline V gene. This chain's CDR3 is CASRLAGGFGDTDTQYF. The CDR3 DNA reads as TGCGCCAGTAGACTAGCGGGAGGTTTTGGGGACACAGATACGCAGTATTTT.

The rearrangement joins TRBV11-2 to TRBJ1-2; a weak D match, TRBD1 (5 bases). V dropped 5 bases and J dropped 2 bases, with 9 bases sitting between them. Germline values: CDR1 SGHAT, CDR2 FQNNGV. CDR3 length equals 13 residues. The CDR3 DNA is TGTGCCAGCAGCCCCGGGGGAAACTATGGCTACACCTTC. It is translated as CASSPGGNYGYTF.